These 5 T cell receptor beta chains share one sample of origin, sequenced in a study of OX40 agonist ivuxolimab in advanced cancers. Produced via immunoSEQ multiplex PCR; TCRdb's table is partial and in-frame only. Counted here are fewer than 75,000 clones, approximately 89% occurring once; the ten biggest clones make up around 2.3%. The input for sequencing was CD4+ or CD8+ T cells sorted from blood, taken in a trial of the OX40 agonist ivuxolimab. The receptors shown here come from an adult with an advanced solid tumor such as melanoma, head and neck, liver or kidney cancer.

The rearrangement uses TRBV5-5 and TRBJ1-6, with no clear D. The germline V gene encodes CDR1 SGHKS and CDR2 YYEKEE (reference sequence). Trimming removed 0 bases at V and 7 bases at J, with 5 bases between. CDR3 length equals 13 residues. The CDR3 DNA reads as TGTGCCAGCAGCTTGGAGGTGAATTCACCCCTCCACTTT. It yields the protein CASSLEVNSPLHF.

This chain joins TRBV6-5 and TRBJ1-2, with 9 positions matching TRBD1. With 6 bases clipped from V and 3 bases from J, the junction kept 5 bases outside the gene matches. Germline assignment: CDR1 MNHEY and CDR2 SVGAGI. This CDR3 is 14 amino acids long. In DNA form, the CDR3 reads TGTGCCAGCAGAGTGACAGGGGGGCACTATGGCTACACCTTC. Residues: CASRVTGGHYGYTF.

This clone has just one count. The chain has TRBV9 and TRBJ2-6, with TRBD1 matching over 7 bases. This CDR3 region has 19 residues. V lost 0 bases, J lost 1 base, and 10 bases stayed unmatched. Germline loops: CDR1 SGDLS, CDR2 YYNGEE. The CDR3 sequence: CASSVALGTEFSGANVLTF. In DNA, the CDR3 is TGTGCCAGCAGCGTAGCCCTCGGGACAGAGTTTTCTGGGGCCAACGTCCTGACTTTC.

This clone was counted once. The gene calls are TRBV5-1 and TRBJ2-5; D remains ambiguous. CDR1 and CDR2 from the germline V gene are SGHRS and YFSETQ. Deletions cut 5 bases from V and 2 bases from J, with 7 bases between. The CDR3 sequence is 12 residues long. The CDR3 DNA reads TGCGCCAGCAGTCCGACTCAAGAGACCCAGTACTTC. Translation: CASSPTQETQYF.

The chain couples TRBV19 to TRBJ2-5; the match to TRBD1 covers 8 bases. The V segment lost 5 bases and the J segment 7 bases; nucleotides outside the gene matches: 9. Germline CDR1 reads LNHDA; CDR2 reads SQIVND (reference sequence). The CDR3 totals 14 residues. The CDR3 reads CASSPIDGTGTQYF. The CDR3 DNA follows: TGTGCCAGTAGTCCGATCGATGGGACAGGGACCCAGTACTTC.